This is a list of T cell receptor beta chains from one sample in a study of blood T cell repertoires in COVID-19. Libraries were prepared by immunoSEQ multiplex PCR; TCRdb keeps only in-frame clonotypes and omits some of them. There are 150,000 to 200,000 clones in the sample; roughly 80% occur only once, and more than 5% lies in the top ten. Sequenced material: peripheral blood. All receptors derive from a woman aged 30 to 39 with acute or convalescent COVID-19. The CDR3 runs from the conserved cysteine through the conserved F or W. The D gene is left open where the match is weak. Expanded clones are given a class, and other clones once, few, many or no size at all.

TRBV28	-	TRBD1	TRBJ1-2	TGTGCCAGCAGCCGCACAGGGGTCTACACCTATGGCTACACCTTC	CASSRTGVYTYGYTF
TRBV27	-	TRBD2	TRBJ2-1	TGTGCCAGCAGTTTATGGGTCTCTAGCGGGAATGAGCAGTTCTTC	CASSLWVSSGNEQFF
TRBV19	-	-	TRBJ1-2	TGTGCCAGTAGTATTTTGAGGGACTATGGCTACACCTTC	CASSILRDYGYTF
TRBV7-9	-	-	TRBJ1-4	TGTGCCAGCAGCTTAGGTGGGACAATAATTGAAAAACTGTTTTTT	CASSLGGTIIEKLFF
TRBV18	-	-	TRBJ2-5	TGTGCCAGCTCACCTGCTAGAACGGGCCAAGAGACCCAGTACTTC	CASSPARTGQETQYF
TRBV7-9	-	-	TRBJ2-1	TGTGCCAGCAGCTTAGCACAGGGCGCCTACAATGAGCAGTTCTTC	CASSLAQGAYNEQFF
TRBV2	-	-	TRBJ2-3	TGTGCCAGACAGGTTTCAGATACGCAGTATTTT	CARQVSDTQYF
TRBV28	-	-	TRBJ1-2	TGTGCCAGCAGTCCCCGACAGAGATCTAACTATGGCTACACCTTC	CASSPRQRSNYGYTF
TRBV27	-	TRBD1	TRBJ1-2	TGTGCCAGCAGTCCTATCAGGGGGTCCTATGGCTACACCTTC	CASSPIRGSYGYTF
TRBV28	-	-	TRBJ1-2	TGTGCCAGCAGTTTCGGGACACCCTATGGCTACACCTTC	CASSFGTPYGYTF
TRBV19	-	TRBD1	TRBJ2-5	TGTGCCAGTAGTGCGGGGACAGGGGGCGCAAAGACCCAGTACTTC	CASSAGTGGAKTQYF
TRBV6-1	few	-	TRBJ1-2	TGTGCCAGCAGTGAACTTGGCAGGGGCTACACCTTC	CASSELGRGYTF
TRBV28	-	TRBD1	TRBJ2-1	TGTGCCAGCAGTTCGGACAGGGGCCGGGTTGATGAGCAGTTCTTC	CASSSDRGRVDEQFF
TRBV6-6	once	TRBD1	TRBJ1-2	TGTGCCAGCAGAGGACAGGGGGCGTCTATCGTCCATGGCTACACCTTC	CASRGQGASIVHGYTF
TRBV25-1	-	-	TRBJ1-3	TGTGCCAGCAGTGAATATTCTGGCAGGGGAAGAGGAAACACCATATATTTT	CASSEYSGRGRGNTIYF
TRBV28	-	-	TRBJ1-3	TGTGCCAGCAGTGCCCCGGGGGGGAACTACGGAAACACCATATATTTT	CASSAPGGNYGNTIYF
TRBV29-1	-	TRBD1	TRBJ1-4	TGCAGCGTTGAAGATCGGGGACAGGGGTCGCGAAAACTGTTTTTT	CSVEDRGQGSRKLFF
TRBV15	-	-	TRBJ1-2	TGTGCCACCAGCAGAGGAGGGCCAGTGCCTTATGGCTACACCTTC	CATSRGGPVPYGYTF
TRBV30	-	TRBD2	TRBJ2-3	TGTGCCTGGAGTAGAGCGGGAGTTCTCTCAGATACGCAGTATTTT	CAWSRAGVLSDTQYF
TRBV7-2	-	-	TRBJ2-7	TGTGCCAGCAGATTTATCAGTACCTACGAGCAGTACTTC	CASRFISTYEQYF
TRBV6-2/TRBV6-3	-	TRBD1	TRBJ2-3	TGTGCCAGCAGCGATCCGGGACAGGGCACAGATACGCAGTATTTT	CASSDPGQGTDTQYF
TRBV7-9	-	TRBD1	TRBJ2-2	TGTGCCAGCAGTGACAGGGGACCCGGGGAGCTGTTTTTT	CASSDRGPGELFF
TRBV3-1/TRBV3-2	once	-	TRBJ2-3	TGTGCCAGCAGCCAAACACACACAGATACGCAGTATTTT	CASSQTHTDTQYF
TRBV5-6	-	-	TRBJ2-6	TGTGCCAGCAGCGCAATTAAGCACGGAGTTGGTTTTGGGGCCAACGTCCTGACTTTC	CASSAIKHGVGFGANVLTF
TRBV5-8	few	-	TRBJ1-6	TGTGCCAGCAGCTTTGGGGGGGGTAATTCACCCCTCCACTTT	CASSFGGGNSPLHF
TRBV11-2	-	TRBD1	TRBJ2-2	TGTGCCAGCAGCTTACAACAGGGGCGGGCCGGGGAGCTGTTTTTT	CASSLQQGRAGELFF
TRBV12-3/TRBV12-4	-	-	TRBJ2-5	TGTGCCAGCAGAAGACAGTTTCAAGAGACCCAGTACTTC	CASRRQFQETQYF
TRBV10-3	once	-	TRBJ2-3	TGTGCCATCAGTGCCCTTCTAGAACGGGCAGATACGCAGTATTTT	CAISALLERADTQYF
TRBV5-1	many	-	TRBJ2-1	TGCGCCAGCAGCGACCTAGATGAGCAGTTCTTC	CASSDLDEQFF
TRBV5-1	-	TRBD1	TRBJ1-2	TGCGCCAGCAGCACTGAGACAGGGGGTCATGGCTACACCTTC	CASSTETGGHGYTF
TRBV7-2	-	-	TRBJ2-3	TGTGCCAGCAGCTACCGCTCGCTAGCGCTGGGCGCAGATACGCAGTATTTT	CASSYRSLALGADTQYF
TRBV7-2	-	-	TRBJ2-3	TGTGCCAGCAGCTTAGTGTCTAGCACAGATACGCAGTATTTT	CASSLVSSTDTQYF
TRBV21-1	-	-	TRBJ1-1	TGTGCCAGCAACAGGGAAAAAGGAATGAACACTGAAGCTTTCTTT	CASNREKGMNTEAFF
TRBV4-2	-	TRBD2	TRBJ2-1	TGTGCCAGCAGCCCCTGGACTAGCGGGGGGGGATACAATGAGCAGTTCTTC	CASSPWTSGGGYNEQFF
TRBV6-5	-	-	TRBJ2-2	TGTGCCAGCGGTCCTACGGGGAACACCGGGGAGCTGTTTTTT	CASGPTGNTGELFF
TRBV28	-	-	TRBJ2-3	TGTGCCAGCAAGGGGTCGGCGCACACAGATACGCAGTATTTT	CASKGSAHTDTQYF
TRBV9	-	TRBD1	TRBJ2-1	TGTGCCAGCAGCGCAGGACAGGGCTCCTACAATGAGCAGTTCTTC	CASSAGQGSYNEQFF
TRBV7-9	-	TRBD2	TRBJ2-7	TGTGCCAGCAGTCGGTCGGGGGGGACTAGCTCCTACGAGCAGTACTTC	CASSRSGGTSSYEQYF
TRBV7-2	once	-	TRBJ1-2	TGTGCCAGCAGCTTAGCAGACTTTGGCTATGGCTACACCTTC	CASSLADFGYGYTF
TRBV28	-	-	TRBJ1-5	TGTGCCAGCAGTCTCGGAGGGGTCGACCTTCGAGCCCAGCATTTT	CASSLGGVDLRAQHF
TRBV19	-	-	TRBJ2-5	TGTGCCAGTAGGTTAACTAGAGGAGAGACCCAGTACTTC	CASRLTRGETQYF
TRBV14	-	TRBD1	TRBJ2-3	TGTGCCAGCAGCCAAGATCTGAGGGGGCTAGGCACAGATACGCAGTATTTT	CASSQDLRGLGTDTQYF
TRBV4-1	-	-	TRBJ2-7	TGCGCCAGCAGCTTTCAGGGAACCTACGAGCAGTACTTC	CASSFQGTYEQYF
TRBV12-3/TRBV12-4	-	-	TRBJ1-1	TGTGCCAGCAGTCAAGGGAGGATTGAAGCTTTCTTT	CASSQGRIEAFF
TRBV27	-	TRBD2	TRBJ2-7	TGTGCCAGCAAGTTTGCGGGAGCCTTCTACGAGCAGTACTTC	CASKFAGAFYEQYF
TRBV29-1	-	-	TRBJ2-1	TGCAGCGTTTTAGGAGCCCAGGGGAGCTCCTACAATGAGCAGTTCTTC	CSVLGAQGSSYNEQFF
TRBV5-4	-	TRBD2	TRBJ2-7	TGTGCCAGCAGCCTCCTCAGCGGGGGGGGCTCCTACGAGCAGTACTTC	CASSLLSGGGSYEQYF
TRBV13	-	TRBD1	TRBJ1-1	TGTGCCAGCAGCTCGGGACAGGGGTTTGGTATGAACACTGAAGCTTTCTTT	CASSSGQGFGMNTEAFF
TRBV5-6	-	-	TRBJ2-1	TGTGCCAGCAGCTTGGCGGGGGTTGGTTACAATGAGCAGTTCTTC	CASSLAGVGYNEQFF
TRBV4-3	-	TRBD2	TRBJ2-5	TGCGCCAGCAGCCAAGTAGCGGGAGCTGGGGAGACCCAGTACTTC	CASSQVAGAGETQYF
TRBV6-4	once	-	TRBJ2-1	TGTGCCAGCAGTGACCCCCCGCAGTACACCGAGCAGTTCTTC	CASSDPPQYTEQFF
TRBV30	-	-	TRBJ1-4	TGTGCCTGGGGCAGGGGTGAAAAACTGTTTTTT	CAWGRGEKLFF
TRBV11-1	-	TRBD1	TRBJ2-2	TGTGCCAGCAGCTTAGCGGTCGCAGGGGGTGGCACCGGGGAGCTGTTTTTT	CASSLAVAGGGTGELFF
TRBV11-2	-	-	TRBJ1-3	TGTGCCAGCAGCTTAGACAGGCTAAGAAACACCATATATTTT	CASSLDRLRNTIYF